Following are 8 T cell receptor beta chains from one sample sequenced in a study of cytomegalovirus exposure and HLA in healthy donors. The PCR contained 60 Vbeta and 13 Jbeta primers. Sequenced by immunoSEQ multiplex PCR; TCRdb stores in-frame clones only, minus some. The data contain a few hundred thousand clones, nearly 95% of them singletons. The material sequenced was PBMCs. The receptors come from a girl aged 2-10 years in good health and CMV-seronegative.

J is TRBJ1-6 and V is TRBV30; D unclear. Trimming took 0 bases from V and 7 from J, leaving 10 bases between them. The CDR3 sequence is 14 residues long. The germline V gene has CDR1 GTSNPN and CDR2 SVGIG (reference sequence). The CDR3 bases are TGTGCCTGGAGTGTTGGGCAGCTAAATTCACCCCTCCACTTT. It codes for CAWSVGQLNSPLHF. The variable domain in full, completed from reference TRBV30 and TRBJ1-6, reads SQTIHQWPATLVQPVGSPLSLECTVEGTSNPNLYWYRQAAGRGLQLLFYSVGIGQISSEVPQNLSASRPQDRQFILSSKKLLLSDSGFYLCAWSVGQLNSPLHFGNGTRLTVT.

The gene calls are TRBV4-1 and TRBJ2-1; TRBD2 matches 8 bases. The germline V gene has CDR1 MGHRA and CDR2 YSYEKL. CDR3 length: 16 amino acids. The V gene end was trimmed by 4 bases and the J gene end by 7 bases; junction bases not matched to a gene: 12. The CDR3: CASSPSSSGTLNEQFF. The CDR3 nucleotides read TGCGCCAGCAGCCCTTCGAGTAGCGGGACCCTAAATGAGCAGTTCTTC.

Only a few counts were recorded for this clone. The chain employs TRBV21-1 and TRBJ1-6; whether TRBD1, the table's D call, matches the DNA was not checked. TRBV21-1 is assigned pseudogene status. This CDR3 comprises 14 residues. The CDR3, as DNA: TGTGCCAGCAGCAACGGGACAGGGGATTCACCCCTCCACTTT. Its translation is CASSNGTGDSPLHF.

The V and J genes are TRBV6-5 and TRBJ2-3; perhaps TRBD1 as D (5 bases). This CDR3 comprises 14 residues. CDR1 MNHEY and CDR2 SVGAGI come from the germline V gene. V dropped 2 bases and J dropped 1 base, with 7 bases sitting between them. CDR3 protein: CASSYARGTDTQYF. CDR3 nucleotides: TGTGCCAGCAGTTACGCCAGGGGCACAGATACGCAGTATTTT.

The V gene is TRBV2, the J gene TRBJ2-3; weak D call: TRBD1 (5 bases). Germline V lookup: CDR1 SNHLY, CDR2 FYNNEI. This CDR3 comprises 12 residues. CDR3 sequence reads: CACDQAGDTQYF. CDR3 in DNA: TGTGCTTGTGACCAGGCAGGGGATACGCAGTATTTT.

Here the CDR3 reads CAWRESLPGLPSGEQYF. As DNA, the CDR3 is TGTGCCTGGAGGGAAAGCCTCCCGGGACTGCCATCGGGGGAGCAGTACTTC. V usage is TRBV30 and J usage is TRBJ2-7; a weak D match, TRBD2 (6 bases). V gave up 3 bases and J gave up 7 bases, with 28 bases separating them. The CDR3 runs to 17 residues. From germline, CDR1 is GTSNPN and CDR2 SVGIG (reference sequence).

This chain joins TRBV4-2 and TRBJ1-2, with a weak D call TRBD1 (6 bases). V was pared by 3 bases and J by 5 bases, with 7 bases between. Germline V gene sequence: CDR1 LGHNA, CDR2 YNFKEQ. CDR3 length: 12 residues. Here the CDR3 DNA reads TGTGCCAGCAGCCAGGACAGTTATGGCTACACCTTC. Protein product: CASSQDSYGYTF.

The V gene is TRBV7-8, the J gene TRBJ1-4, with D possibly matching TRBD1 (5 bases). The CDR3 loop spans 18 amino acids. The germline CDR1 and CDR2 sequences are SGHVS and FQNEAQ. V was shortened by 5 bases and J by 7 bases, with 26 bases between the two germline ends. The CDR3 DNA follows: TGTGCCAGCAGCCCATCGGGGGAGCTAAAGGTGTATGGTGAAAAACTGTTTTTT. This encodes CASSPSGELKVYGEKLFF. The entire variable domain, with the rest obtained from reference TRBV7-8 and TRBJ1-4, is as follows: GAGVSQSPRYKVAKRGQDVALRCDPISGHVSLFWYQQALGQGPEFLTYFQNEAQLDKSGLPSDRFFAERPEGSVSTLKIQRTQQEDSAVYLCASSPSGELKVYGEKLFFGSGTQLSVL.